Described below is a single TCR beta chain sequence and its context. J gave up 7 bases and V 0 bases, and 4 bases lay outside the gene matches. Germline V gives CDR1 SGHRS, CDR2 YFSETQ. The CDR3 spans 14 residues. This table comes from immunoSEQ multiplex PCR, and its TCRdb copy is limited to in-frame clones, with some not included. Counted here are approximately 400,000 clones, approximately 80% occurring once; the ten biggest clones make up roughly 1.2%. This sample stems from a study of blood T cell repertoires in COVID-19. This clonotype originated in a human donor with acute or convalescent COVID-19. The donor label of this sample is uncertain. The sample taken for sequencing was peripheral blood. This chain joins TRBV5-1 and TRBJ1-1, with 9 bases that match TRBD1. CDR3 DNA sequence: TGCGCCAGCAGCTTGGAGGGGACAGGGAATGAAGCTTTCTTT. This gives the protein CASSLEGTGNEAFF.